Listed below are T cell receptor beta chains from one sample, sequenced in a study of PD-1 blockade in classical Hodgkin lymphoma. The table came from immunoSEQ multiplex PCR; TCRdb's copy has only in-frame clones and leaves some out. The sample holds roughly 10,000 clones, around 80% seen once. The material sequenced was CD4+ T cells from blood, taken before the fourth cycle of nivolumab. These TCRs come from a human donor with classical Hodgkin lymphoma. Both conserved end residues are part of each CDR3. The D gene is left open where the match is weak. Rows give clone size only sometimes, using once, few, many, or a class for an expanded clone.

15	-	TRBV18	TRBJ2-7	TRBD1	CASSHLSRDSYEQYF	TGTGCCAGCTCACATCTGTCCCGGGACAGTTACGAGCAGTACTTC
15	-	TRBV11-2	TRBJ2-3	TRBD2	CASSLGLPSTDTQYF	TGTGCCAGCAGCTTGGGACTACCTAGCACAGATACGCAGTATTTT
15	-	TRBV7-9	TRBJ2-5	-	CASSLHTGEGETQYF	TGTGCCAGCAGCTTACACACAGGGGAGGGAGAGACCCAGTACTTC
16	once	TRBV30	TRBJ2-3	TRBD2	CAWSLGLAGDGDTQYF	TGTGCCTGGAGTCTGGGGCTAGCGGGGGACGGAGATACGCAGTATTTT
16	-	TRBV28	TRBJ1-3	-	CASSLPRDASGNTIYF	TGTGCCAGCAGTCTTCCACGGGATGCCTCTGGAAACACCATATATTTT
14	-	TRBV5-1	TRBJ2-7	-	CASSFVGARGEQYF	TGCGCCAGCAGCTTTGTAGGGGCGAGGGGCGAGCAGTACTTC
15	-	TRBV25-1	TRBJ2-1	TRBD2	CASTLAGGPYNEQFF	TGTGCCAGCACCTTAGCGGGAGGGCCTTACAATGAGCAGTTCTTC
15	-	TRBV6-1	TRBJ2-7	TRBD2	CASSLTSGSSYEQYF	TGTGCCAGCAGCTTGACTAGCGGGAGCTCCTACGAGCAGTACTTC
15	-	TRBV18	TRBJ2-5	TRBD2	CASSPHSGRLETQYF	TGTGCCAGCTCACCACATAGCGGGAGATTGGAGACCCAGTACTTC
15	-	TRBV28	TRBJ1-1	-	CASSHSRGVFTEAFF	TGTGCCAGCAGCCATTCGAGAGGGGTTTTCACTGAAGCTTTCTTT
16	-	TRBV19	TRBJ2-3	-	CASSMGQGWFADTQYF	TGTGCCAGTAGTATGGGGCAGGGTTGGTTCGCAGATACGCAGTATTTT
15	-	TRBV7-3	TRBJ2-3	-	CASSVLGASTDTQYF	TGTGCCAGCAGCGTTTTGGGGGCCAGCACAGATACGCAGTATTTT
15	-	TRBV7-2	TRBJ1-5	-	CASSLQGYSNQPQHF	TGTGCCAGCAGCTTACAGGGCTATAGCAATCAGCCCCAGCATTTT
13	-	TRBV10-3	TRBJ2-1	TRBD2	CAISESGGGVPFF	TGTGCCATCAGTGAGTCCGGCGGGGGGGTTCCGTTCTTC
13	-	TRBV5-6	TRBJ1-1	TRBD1	CASSLAGQGGAFF	TGTGCCAGCAGCTTGGCGGGGCAGGGGGGAGCTTTCTTT
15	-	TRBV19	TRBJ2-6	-	CASSDGVPGANVLTF	TGTGCCAGTAGTGACGGGGTTCCCGGGGCCAACGTCCTGACTTTC
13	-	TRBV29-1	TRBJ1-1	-	CSVRRVYLAPAFF	TGCAGCGTTAGGAGGGTTTACCTAGCACCAGCTTTCTTT
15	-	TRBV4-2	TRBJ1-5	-	CASSQDGRGNQPQHF	TGTGCCAGCAGCCAAGATGGAAGAGGCAATCAGCCCCAGCATTTT
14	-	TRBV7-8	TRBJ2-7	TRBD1	CASSFGTGPYEQYF	TGTGCCAGCAGCTTTGGGACAGGGCCCTACGAGCAGTACTTC
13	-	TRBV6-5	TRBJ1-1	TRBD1	CASQGTGWTEAFF	TGTGCCAGCCAAGGGACAGGGTGGACTGAAGCTTTCTTT
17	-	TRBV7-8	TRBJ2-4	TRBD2	CASSKSGTSGTKNIQYF	TGTGCCAGCAGCAAGAGTGGGACTAGCGGGACCAAAAACATTCAGTACTTC
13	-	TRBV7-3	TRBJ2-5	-	CASSRTTKETQYF	TGTGCCAGCAGCAGGACCACAAAAGAGACCCAGTACTTC
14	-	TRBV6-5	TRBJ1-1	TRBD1	CASSYSTGGTEAFF	TGTGCCAGCAGTTACTCCACAGGGGGAACTGAAGCTTTCTTT
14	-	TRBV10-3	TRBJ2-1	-	CAISGGFSYNEQFF	TGTGCCATCAGTGGCGGATTTTCCTACAATGAGCAGTTCTTC
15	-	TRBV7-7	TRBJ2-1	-	CASSLDGGPYNEQFF	TGTGCCAGCAGCTTAGACGGCGGACCCTACAATGAGCAGTTCTTC
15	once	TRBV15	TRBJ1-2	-	CATSRNHQANYGYTF	TGTGCCACCAGCAGAAACCACCAGGCTAACTATGGCTACACCTTC
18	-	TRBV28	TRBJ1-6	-	CASSLDLHGTGHNSPLHF	TGTGCCAGCAGTTTAGATCTGCACGGGACCGGTCATAATTCACCCCTCCACTTT